Shown below are 10 T cell receptor beta chains from a single sample sequenced in a study of radiotherapy plus CTLA-4 blockade in lung cancer. The protocol was immunoSEQ multiplex PCR, while the TCRdb copy is restricted to in-frame clones and leaves out a portion. Seen here are fewer than 40,000 clones, roughly three quarters observed once, and the top ten hold approximately 4.5%. Source: peripheral blood, taken from a patient treated with radiotherapy plus ipilimumab. The receptor source for this set is a human donor with non-small cell lung cancer whose response to radiotherapy plus ipilimumab could not be evaluated.

The chain is built from TRBV5-1 and TRBJ2-4, with 11 bases lining up with TRBD2. V shed 4 bases and J 6 bases; nucleotides not matched to a gene: 6. CDR1 and CDR2 (germline): SGHRS, YFSETQ. This CDR3 contains 15 residues. The CDR3 here is CASSLDGTSGNIQYF. CDR3 coding DNA: TGCGCCAGCAGCCTAGACGGGACTAGCGGAAACATTCAGTACTTC.

The CDR3: CAWNPPTGYNQPQHF. CDR3 nucleotide sequence: TGTGCCTGGAACCCCCCCACAGGGTACAATCAGCCCCAGCATTTT. The rearrangement joins TRBV30 to TRBJ1-5, with D perhaps TRBD1 (6 bases). CDR3 length: 15 amino acids. Trimming pared 4 bases from V and 3 bases from J, leaving 16 bases between. CDR1 GTSNPN and CDR2 SVGIG come from the germline V gene (reference sequence).

J is TRBJ2-6 and V is TRBV5-8; no clear D. Germline-derived CDR1 and CDR2 are SGHTS and YDEGEE. Deletions cut 0 bases from V and 0 bases from J, with 10 bases between. CDR3 length: 17 residues. The CDR3 protein is CASSLVPLTSGANVLTF. Written as DNA, the CDR3 is TGTGCCAGCAGCTTGGTTCCACTAACCTCTGGGGCCAACGTCCTGACTTTC.

V usage is TRBV6-6 and J usage is TRBJ2-3, with 13 bases fitting TRBD2. The junction had 1 base not matched to a gene; V was cut back by 6 bases and J by 1 base. Germline CDR1 reads MNHNY; CDR2 reads SVGAGI (reference sequence). The length of the CDR3 is 15 residues. The CDR3 DNA is TGTGCCAGCAGACTAGCGGGAGGGGGCACAGATACGCAGTATTTT. It yields the protein CASRLAGGGTDTQYF.

The V gene is TRBV6-5, the J gene TRBJ1-2; D is unclear. The CDR3 runs 14 residues. The germline CDR1 and CDR2 sequences are MNHEY and SVGAGI. Trimming pared 4 bases from V and 2 bases from J, leaving 11 bases between. As DNA, the CDR3 is TGTGCCAGCAGTTCCCGACATCGGAACTATGGCTACACCTTC. Translation: CASSSRHRNYGYTF.

The V call is TRBV19, the J call TRBJ2-3; 16 bases are shared with TRBD2. After removal of 9 bases from V and 10 bases from J, the junction contained 10 bases not matched to a gene. The length of the CDR3 is 15 residues. CDR1 and CDR2 (germline): LNHDA, SQIVND (reference sequence). CDR3: CASRTGTSGRVAQYF. CDR3 DNA sequence: TGTGCCAGCAGGACCGGGACTAGCGGGAGGGTGGCGCAGTATTTT.

In this sample, this clone turned up a few times. The chain is built from TRBV19 and TRBJ2-3; TRBD1 is a possible D gene (6 bases). Germline CDR1 LNHDA, CDR2 SQIVND (reference sequence). Trimming removed 1 base at V and 2 bases at J, with 7 bases between. The CDR3 is 14 residues long. DNA for the CDR3: TGTGCCAGTAGTATAGGACAGGACACAGATACGCAGTATTTT. Translation gives CASSIGQDTDTQYF.

The gene calls are TRBV11-2 and TRBJ1-1, with 10 bases fitting TRBD1. The junction had 2 bases not matched to a gene; V was cut back by 3 bases and J by 1 base. The CDR3 has 15 amino acids. Germline V gene data show CDR1 as SGHAT and CDR2 as FQNNGV. CDR3 protein: CASSFRQGANTEAFF. CDR3 bases: TGTGCCAGCAGCTTTCGACAGGGGGCGAACACTGAAGCTTTCTTT.

The chain uses TRBV6-5 and TRBJ2-2, with no clear D. Germline CDR1 MNHEY, CDR2 SVGAGI. The V and J ends lost 0 bases and 5 bases respectively, with 13 bases between them. The CDR3 totals 16 residues. The CDR3: CASSYSAGLGTGELFF. Here the CDR3 DNA reads TGTGCCAGCAGTTACTCAGCTGGGCTTGGTACCGGGGAGCTGTTTTTT.

The chain is built from TRBV6-4 and TRBJ1-1, with 9 positions matching TRBD1. The CDR3 loop spans 16 amino acids. CDR1 MRHNA and CDR2 SNTAGT come from the germline V gene. Trimming removed 0 bases from V and 5 bases from J; junction bases left unmatched: 7. The CDR3 here is CASSDSSYRGLTEAFF. In DNA, the CDR3 is TGTGCCAGCAGTGACTCTTCCTACAGGGGGCTTACTGAAGCTTTCTTT.